This is a list of T cell receptor beta chains from one sample in a study of T cell responses to AZD1222 COVID-19 vaccine. Sequencing used immunoSEQ multiplex PCR; TCRdb keeps in-frame clones, though not all of them. The repertoire has 100,000 to 150,000 clones, about 89% of them found once; the top ten carry roughly 3.9%. The sample here was peripheral blood, taken on day 0 of AZD1222 vaccination. These receptors all come from an adult in good health. The CDR3 runs from the conserved cysteine through the conserved F or W. A D gene is named only where the DNA matches it firmly. Size tells how often a clone was seen (once, few, many) or the class of an expanded clone, and some rows leave it out.

CDR3 length: 16; D gene: .; J gene: TRBJ1-4; clone size: .; V gene: TRBV9; CDR3 DNA: TGTGCCAGCAGCGTAGCTGTAGGTGGAACTAATGAAAAACTGTTTTTT; CDR3 protein: CASSVAVGGTNEKLFF
CDR3 length: 17; D gene: TRBD2; J gene: TRBJ2-7; clone size: .; V gene: TRBV5-1; CDR3 DNA: TGCGCCACAACAGTAGCGGGAGGGCCTACACAAGACTACGAGCAGTACTTC; CDR3 protein: CATTVAGGPTQDYEQYF
CDR3 length: 13; D gene: TRBD1; J gene: TRBJ1-2; clone size: .; V gene: TRBV28; CDR3 DNA: TGTGCCAGCAGTCAGGGGGCAGACTATGGCTACACCTTC; CDR3 protein: CASSQGADYGYTF
CDR3 length: 12; D gene: .; J gene: TRBJ1-2; clone size: .; V gene: TRBV2; CDR3 DNA: TGTGCCAGCAGCCCCTCTAACTATGGCTACACCTTC; CDR3 protein: CASSPSNYGYTF
CDR3 length: 16; D gene: TRBD2; J gene: TRBJ2-7; clone size: .; V gene: TRBV11-2; CDR3 DNA: TGTGCCAGCAGGGCCGGGACTAGCGGGAGGGGCTACGAGCAGTACTTC; CDR3 protein: CASRAGTSGRGYEQYF
CDR3 length: 15; D gene: .; J gene: TRBJ2-1; clone size: .; V gene: TRBV5-1; CDR3 DNA: TGCGCCAGCAGCTTGGGTGGGGCTGATATTGATGAGCAGTTCTTC; CDR3 protein: CASSLGGADIDEQFF
CDR3 length: 12; D gene: .; J gene: TRBJ2-7; clone size: .; V gene: TRBV2; CDR3 DNA: TGTGCCAGCACCAAGGAGGTCTACGAGCAGTACTTC; CDR3 protein: CASTKEVYEQYF
CDR3 length: 13; D gene: .; J gene: TRBJ1-1; clone size: .; V gene: TRBV3-1/TRBV3-2; CDR3 DNA: TGTGCCAGCACAGGTCAGATGAACACTGAAGCTTTCTTT; CDR3 protein: CASTGQMNTEAFF
CDR3 length: 14; D gene: .; J gene: TRBJ2-1; clone size: .; V gene: TRBV4-1; CDR3 DNA: TGCGCCAGCAGCCAAGCTGACAGCCGCAATGAGCAGTTCTTC; CDR3 protein: CASSQADSRNEQFF
CDR3 length: 16; D gene: TRBD2; J gene: TRBJ2-1; clone size: .; V gene: TRBV10-2; CDR3 DNA: TGCGCCACCAGACAACAAATAGCGGGAGGGGGCAATGAGCAGTTCTTC; CDR3 protein: CATRQQIAGGGNEQFF
CDR3 length: 16; D gene: TRBD1; J gene: TRBJ1-1; clone size: .; V gene: TRBV19; CDR3 DNA: TGTGCCAGTAGTCCCTGGGGACAGTCCATGAACACTGAAGCTTTCTTT; CDR3 protein: CASSPWGQSMNTEAFF
CDR3 length: 14; D gene: .; J gene: TRBJ1-6; clone size: .; V gene: TRBV28; CDR3 DNA: TGTGCCAGCCTTAGGCAGTACTATAATTCACCCCTCCACTTT; CDR3 protein: CASLRQYYNSPLHF
CDR3 length: 15; D gene: .; J gene: TRBJ2-3; clone size: .; V gene: TRBV4-1; CDR3 DNA: TGCGCCAGCAGCCAAGATGTAGGGGGCACAGATACGCAGTATTTT; CDR3 protein: CASSQDVGGTDTQYF
CDR3 length: 13; D gene: TRBD1; J gene: TRBJ1-6; clone size: .; V gene: TRBV19; CDR3 DNA: TGTGCCAGTAGTATAGGACAGGGGTCACCCCTCCACTTT; CDR3 protein: CASSIGQGSPLHF
CDR3 length: 17; D gene: TRBD1; J gene: TRBJ2-7; clone size: once; V gene: TRBV25-1; CDR3 DNA: TGTGCCAGCAGTGCGAGTAGACCGGGACAGGGGGTCGGGGAGCAGTACTTC; CDR3 protein: CASSASRPGQGVGEQYF
CDR3 length: 12; D gene: TRBD2; J gene: TRBJ2-7; clone size: .; V gene: TRBV29-1; CDR3 DNA: TGCAGCGTTGAAGAGGCGGGAGTCGAGCAGTACTTC; CDR3 protein: CSVEEAGVEQYF
CDR3 length: 15; D gene: TRBD1; J gene: TRBJ1-2; clone size: .; V gene: TRBV28; CDR3 DNA: TGTGCCAGCAGTTTTGGAGACAGGGGGCAAGGTGGCTACACCTTC; CDR3 protein: CASSFGDRGQGGYTF
CDR3 length: 15; D gene: .; J gene: TRBJ2-2; clone size: .; V gene: TRBV7-9; CDR3 DNA: TGTGCCAGCAGCCAGAAAACTAGCTACACCGGGGAGCTGTTTTTT; CDR3 protein: CASSQKTSYTGELFF
CDR3 length: 15; D gene: TRBD2; J gene: TRBJ2-3; clone size: .; V gene: TRBV9; CDR3 DNA: TGTGCCAGCAGCCACGGAGGGCGGGAGGAATCTACGCAGTATTTT; CDR3 protein: CASSHGGREESTQYF
CDR3 length: 17; D gene: TRBD2; J gene: TRBJ2-7; clone size: once; V gene: TRBV7-2; CDR3 DNA: TGTGCCAGCAGCTTACGGACTAGCGGGGCTTCTACCTACGAGCAGTACTTC; CDR3 protein: CASSLRTSGASTYEQYF
CDR3 length: 15; D gene: .; J gene: TRBJ1-2; clone size: .; V gene: TRBV6-5; CDR3 DNA: TGTGCCAGCAGGGCAGGAGAAGAAATTAACTATGGCTACACCTTC; CDR3 protein: CASRAGEEINYGYTF
CDR3 length: 17; D gene: .; J gene: TRBJ2-2; clone size: .; V gene: TRBV21-1; CDR3 DNA: TGTGCCAGCAGCGCCAAGGGTAGTCAGCGGTACACCGGGGAGCTGTTTTTT; CDR3 protein: CASSAKGSQRYTGELFF
CDR3 length: 13; D gene: .; J gene: TRBJ1-2; clone size: .; V gene: TRBV7-9; CDR3 DNA: TGTGCCAGCAGCTTAGCCTCCGGGGACAACTACACCTTC; CDR3 protein: CASSLASGDNYTF
CDR3 length: 14; D gene: .; J gene: TRBJ2-7; clone size: .; V gene: TRBV18; CDR3 DNA: TGTGCCAGCTCCAAGACTCAAGGGTCCTACGAGCAGTACTTC; CDR3 protein: CASSKTQGSYEQYF
CDR3 length: 15; D gene: TRBD2; J gene: TRBJ2-7; clone size: .; V gene: TRBV7-9; CDR3 DNA: TGTGCCAGCAGCTCTGGACTAGCGGGTACCTACGAGCAGTACTTC; CDR3 protein: CASSSGLAGTYEQYF
CDR3 length: 11; D gene: .; J gene: TRBJ2-1; clone size: .; V gene: TRBV20-1; CDR3 DNA: TGCAGTGCTCTCATAATCTATGAGCAGTTCTTC; CDR3 protein: CSALIIYEQFF
CDR3 length: 13; D gene: .; J gene: TRBJ2-7; clone size: .; V gene: TRBV12-1; CDR3 DNA: TGTGCCAGCAGCTTTAATTGCAGTTGCGAGCAGTACTTC; CDR3 protein: CASSFNCSCEQYF
CDR3 length: 15; D gene: .; J gene: TRBJ2-1; clone size: .; V gene: TRBV19; CDR3 DNA: TGTGCCAGTAGCCCAACTAGAGAAGCCTACAATGAGCAGTTCTTC; CDR3 protein: CASSPTREAYNEQFF
CDR3 length: 15; D gene: .; J gene: TRBJ1-6; clone size: .; V gene: TRBV20-1; CDR3 DNA: TGCAGTGCTAGTCGGCCGAGCTCCTATAATTCACCCCTCCACTTT; CDR3 protein: CSASRPSSYNSPLHF
CDR3 length: 15; D gene: TRBD1; J gene: TRBJ1-4; clone size: .; V gene: TRBV9; CDR3 DNA: TGTGCCAGCAGCACCCCGACAGGGGCTAATGAAAAACTGTTTTTT; CDR3 protein: CASSTPTGANEKLFF
CDR3 length: 14; D gene: .; J gene: TRBJ1-2; clone size: .; V gene: TRBV11-2; CDR3 DNA: TGTGCCAGCAGCTCCCGGGGAAATAACTATGGCTACACCTTC; CDR3 protein: CASSSRGNNYGYTF
CDR3 length: 15; D gene: .; J gene: TRBJ1-6; clone size: .; V gene: TRBV3-1/TRBV3-2; CDR3 DNA: TGTGCCAGCAGCCAAGGGTTGAGGTCTCATTCACCCCTCCACTTT; CDR3 protein: CASSQGLRSHSPLHF
CDR3 length: 14; D gene: .; J gene: TRBJ2-7; clone size: .; V gene: TRBV7-2; CDR3 DNA: TGTGCCAGCAGCTTGCTAGCGCTCTCCTACGAGCAGTACTTC; CDR3 protein: CASSLLALSYEQYF
CDR3 length: 15; D gene: .; J gene: TRBJ1-1; clone size: .; V gene: TRBV11-2; CDR3 DNA: TGTGCCAGCAGCTTAGAAGGGACGGCGAACACTGAAGCTTTCTTT; CDR3 protein: CASSLEGTANTEAFF
CDR3 length: 15; D gene: .; J gene: TRBJ2-2; clone size: .; V gene: TRBV3-1/TRBV3-2; CDR3 DNA: TGTGCCAGCAGCCTGATTGATACGAACACCGGGGAGCTGTTTTTT; CDR3 protein: CASSLIDTNTGELFF
CDR3 length: 12; D gene: .; J gene: TRBJ1-3; clone size: .; V gene: TRBV2; CDR3 DNA: TGTGCCAGCAGTGATCTGGGAAACACCATATATTTT; CDR3 protein: CASSDLGNTIYF
CDR3 length: 13; D gene: .; J gene: TRBJ1-1; clone size: .; V gene: TRBV19; CDR3 DNA: TGTGCCAGTAGTTTTAGGGGGAGCACTGAAGCTTTCTTT; CDR3 protein: CASSFRGSTEAFF
CDR3 length: 15; D gene: .; J gene: TRBJ2-2; clone size: .; V gene: TRBV18; CDR3 DNA: TGTGCCAGCTCACCCGGGACCCGGGGAACCGGGGAGCTGTTTTTT; CDR3 protein: CASSPGTRGTGELFF
CDR3 length: 14; D gene: .; J gene: TRBJ2-2; clone size: many; V gene: TRBV7-2; CDR3 DNA: TGTGCCAGCAGCTTAAGCGTTAACACCGGGGAGCTGTTTTTT; CDR3 protein: CASSLSVNTGELFF
CDR3 length: 13; D gene: .; J gene: TRBJ2-7; clone size: .; V gene: TRBV19; CDR3 DNA: TGTGCCAGTAGTATAAGCGGCCAGGACGCGCAGTACTTC; CDR3 protein: CASSISGQDAQYF
CDR3 length: 15; D gene: .; J gene: TRBJ2-3; clone size: .; V gene: TRBV10-2; CDR3 DNA: TGCGCCAGCACTGACAGCGGAGATCTCACAGATACGCAGTATTTT; CDR3 protein: CASTDSGDLTDTQYF
CDR3 length: 16; D gene: TRBD2; J gene: TRBJ2-3; clone size: .; V gene: TRBV5-8; CDR3 DNA: TGTGCCAGCAGCACGGGACTAGCGGTTGCCACAGATACGCAGTATTTT; CDR3 protein: CASSTGLAVATDTQYF
CDR3 length: 14; D gene: .; J gene: TRBJ2-7; clone size: .; V gene: TRBV5-1; CDR3 DNA: TGCGCCAGCAGCTCCGGTGGCGGGACCCTCGAGCAGTACTTC; CDR3 protein: CASSSGGGTLEQYF
CDR3 length: 13; D gene: .; J gene: TRBJ2-7; clone size: once; V gene: TRBV7-3; CDR3 DNA: TGTGCCAGCAGCTCGGAGTCGGGGAGACGACAGTACTTC; CDR3 protein: CASSSESGRRQYF